This T cell receptor beta chain was identified during a study of cytomegalovirus exposure and HLA in healthy donors. Study context: Sequencing of about 200 million T cells in an earlier analysis found around 100 million unique TCR beta sequences. Study-wide results and limits: It was in a later analysis that TCR association rates were seen to vary by HLA locus, highest for DRB1 and lowest for HLA-C. The study designated 150 to 200 TCR beta chains cytomegalovirus-associated. TCR beta V- and J-gene trimming was later associated with a missense DCLRE1C variant.

The PCR used 60 Vbeta and 13 Jbeta primers. The data were produced by immunoSEQ multiplex PCR, yet TCRdb's version contains in-frame clones alone and is incomplete. Of more than 90,000 clones in the sample, under 80% were seen once. The CDR3 contains 13 residues. V lost 3 bases, J lost 4 bases, and 10 bases lay in between. The germline gives CDR1 KGHSH, CDR2 LQKENI. Details on this clone: The antigen remains undetermined.

Sequencing was done on a sample of PBMCs. The chain employs TRBV18 and TRBJ2-7; tentative D call: TRBD2 (6 bases). The source of this sequence is a human donor in good health. CDR3 in amino acids: CASSPLRGYEQYF. The CDR3 DNA sequence: TGTGCCAGCTCACCCCTTCGGGGGTACGAGCAGTACTTC.